One sample yielded the 29 T cell receptor beta chains listed below, sequenced in a study of T cell changes during pregnancy in multiple sclerosis. This table comes from immunoSEQ multiplex PCR, and its TCRdb copy is limited to in-frame clones, with some not included. The data show fewer than 35,000 clones, with 85% to 95% seen just once and approximately 0.41% held by the top ten. This specimen was CD4+ T cells from peripheral blood mononuclear cells, taken in the second trimester of pregnancy. The receptors were sampled from a female donor with multiple sclerosis, enrolled in a pregnancy study.

The J gene is TRBJ2-7, the V gene TRBV6-6; D remains unclear. The germline V gene encodes CDR1 MNHNY and CDR2 SVGAGI (reference sequence). V was pared by 6 bases and J by 0 bases, with 6 bases between. This CDR3 is built from 12 residues. CDR3 bases: TGTGCCAGCAGGCGGAGCTCCTACGAGCAGTACTTC. Translated: CASRRSSYEQYF.

This clone has a handful of counts. The chain has TRBV27 and TRBJ2-1; 7 bases are a match to TRBD1. The CDR3 is 14 residues long. Germline loops: CDR1 MNHEY, CDR2 SMNVEV (reference sequence). Losses at the gene ends were 7 bases for V and 3 bases for J; bases not matched to a gene: 6. CDR3 protein: CASTRDRNYNEQFF. CDR3 DNA: TGTGCCAGCACCCGGGACAGAAACTACAATGAGCAGTTCTTC.

The chain couples TRBV7-2 to TRBJ2-5; 9 bases fit TRBD1. Germline CDR1 SGHTA, CDR2 FQGNSA. The CDR3 totals 14 residues. The ends lost 4 bases at V and 5 bases at J; junction bases unmatched: 5. In nucleotides, the CDR3 is TGTGCCAGCAGCTCCAGGACAGGGGCGGAGACCCAGTACTTC. It yields the protein CASSSRTGAETQYF.

This sequence joins TRBV6-1 and TRBJ2-1, with TRBD2 matching over 7 bases. Germline V gives CDR1 MNHNS, CDR2 SASEGT. CDR3 length: 15 amino acids. V gave up 6 bases and J gave up 9 bases; unmatched junction bases: 14. As DNA, the CDR3 is TGTGCCAGCAGCCTCACTAGCGCTACGACGACTGAGCAGTTCTTC. Protein product: CASSLTSATTTEQFF.

The V and J genes are TRBV6-1 and TRBJ1-6; the D gene is possibly TRBD1 (5 bases). CDR1 and CDR2 (germline): MNHNS, SASEGT. This CDR3 has 14 residues. Trimming took 2 bases from V and 11 from J, leaving 13 bases between them. This CDR3 is CASSEPGLLTPLHF. Here the CDR3 DNA reads TGTGCCAGCAGTGAACCGGGACTCCTTACACCCCTCCACTTT.

This chain connects TRBV7-2 to TRBJ2-1; D not resolved. V was pared by 2 bases and J by 7 bases, with 6 bases between. Germline lookup yields CDR1 SGHTA and CDR2 FQGNSA. The CDR3 runs 12 residues. CDR3 residues: CASSLNRNEQFF. The DNA for the CDR3 is TGTGCCAGCAGCTTAAATCGTAATGAGCAGTTCTTC.

A single count supports this clone. The chain joins TRBV7-2 to TRBJ2-3; D may be TRBD2 (5 bases). V was pared by 1 base and J by 5 bases, with 19 bases between. The CDR3 has 17 amino acids. CDR1 and CDR2 from the germline V gene are SGHTA and FQGNSA. As DNA, the CDR3 is TGTGCCAGCAGCTTAGAGGGTCGGGGAGTCGGGTTAGATACGCAGTATTTT. Translated, it gives CASSLEGRGVGLDTQYF.

The J gene is TRBJ1-5, the V gene TRBV4-2; no reliable D call. With 0 bases removed from V and 6 bases from J, the gap between germline ends came to 6 bases. CDR3 length: 13 residues. Germline V gene sequence: CDR1 LGHNA, CDR2 YNFKEQ. CDR3 sequence (DNA): TGTGCCAGCAGCCAAGATCGGGGTCAGCCCCAGCATTTT. As protein: CASSQDRGQPQHF.

The V gene is TRBV4-1, the J gene TRBJ2-1; possible D gene TRBD2, 6 bases. The germline V gene encodes CDR1 MGHRA and CDR2 YSYEKL. The CDR3 length is 17 residues. Trimming took off 1 base at V and 0 bases at J, with 13 bases between the two ends. This chain's CDR3 is CASSQVVSGPSYNEQFF. In nucleotides, the CDR3 is TGCGCCAGCAGCCAAGTGGTTAGCGGACCCTCCTACAATGAGCAGTTCTTC.

This clone has just one count. V usage is TRBV15 and J usage is TRBJ2-5; maybe TRBD2 (5 bases). The V end lost 0 bases, the J end lost 9 bases, and 14 bases lay between the germline ends. This CDR3 region has 14 residues. Germline values: CDR1 LNHNV, CDR2 YYDKDF (reference sequence). The CDR3 nucleotides are TGTGCCACCAGCAGAGATCAGAGGGTCTCGGCCCAGTACTTC. Amino acids: CATSRDQRVSAQYF.

The CDR3 DNA reads TGTGCCAGCAGCCAAGATAGGGGATGGGAGACCCAGTACTTC. Translating it yields CASSQDRGWETQYF. The gene calls are TRBV14 and TRBJ2-5; D possibly corresponds to TRBD1 (5 bases). The germline CDR1 and CDR2 sequences are SGHDN and FVKESK. CDR3 length: 14 residues. V lost 0 bases and J lost 5, with 10 bases in between. The full variable domain, in which reference TRBV14 and TRBJ2-5 provide the parts outside the CDR3, is EAGVTQFPSHSVIEKGQTVTLRCDPISGHDNLYWYRRVMGKEIKFLLHFVKESKQDESGMPNNRFLAERTGGTYSTLKVQPAELEDSGVYFCASSQDRGWETQYFGPGTRLLVL.

The chain is built from TRBV9 and TRBJ1-3, with D hard to call. CDR3 size: 15 residues. Trimming took 0 bases from V and 0 from J, leaving 7 bases between them. Looked up from germline, CDR1 is SGDLS and CDR2 is YYNGEE. This CDR3 is CASSVAADSGNTIYF. The CDR3 coding sequence is TGTGCCAGCAGCGTAGCTGCAGACTCTGGAAACACCATATATTTT.

This clone has only a few counts. The genes are TRBV7-9 and TRBJ1-1; 7 nucleotides agree with TRBD1. Trimming removed 5 bases from V and 4 bases from J; junction bases left unmatched: 4. The CDR3 loop spans 13 amino acids. The V gene's germline CDR1 is SEHNR and CDR2 FQNEAQ (reference sequence). CDR3 sequence (DNA): TGTGCCAGCAGCCAGTCAGGGGGCACTGAAGCTTTCTTT. This encodes CASSQSGGTEAFF. Full variable domain (missing parts from reference TRBV7-9 and TRBJ1-1): DTGVSQNPRHKITKRGQNVTFRCDPISEHNRLYWYRQTLGQGPEFLTYFQNEAQLEKSRLLSDRFSAERPKGSFSTLEIQRTEQGDSAMYLCASSQSGGTEAFFGQGTRLTVV.

The rearrangement joins TRBV18 to TRBJ1-1; perhaps TRBD1 as D (6 bases). Trimming removed 5 bases at V and 1 base at J, with 11 bases between. The CDR3 length is 14 residues. Per germline, CDR1 KGHSH and CDR2 LQKENI. CDR3 DNA: TGTGCCAGCTCAGACAGGATGGCGAACACTGAAGCTTTCTTT. This gives the protein CASSDRMANTEAFF. Full variable domain (outside the CDR3, taken from reference TRBV18 and TRBJ1-1): NAGVMQNPRHLVRRRGQEARLRCSPMKGHSHVYWYRQLPEEGLKFMVYLQKENIIDESGMPKERFSAEFPKEGPSILRIQQVVRGDSAAYFCASSDRMANTEAFFGQGTRLTVV.

The J gene is TRBJ1-2, the V gene TRBV7-9, with TRBD1 as a possible D gene (5 bases). This CDR3 region has 12 residues. V shed 0 bases and J shed 10 bases, with 9 bases lying between them. In germline, CDR1 is SEHNR, CDR2 FQNEAQ (reference sequence). In DNA, the CDR3 is TGTGCCAGCAGCTTAGCGCAGGGTGCCTACACCTTC. It is translated as CASSLAQGAYTF.

V and J are TRBV6-1 and TRBJ1-2; no definite D call. The germline CDR1 and CDR2 sequences are MNHNS and SASEGT. Trimming stripped 4 bases from V and 6 bases from J, with 15 bases between. The CDR3 is 14 residues long. This CDR3 reads CASSVPPRPHGYTF. The CDR3 DNA reads as TGTGCCAGCAGTGTACCCCCCAGGCCACATGGCTACACCTTC.

The genes are TRBV10-3 and TRBJ2-7, with 13 bases that match TRBD2. The CDR3 consists of 16 residues. The germline V gene has CDR1 ENHRY and CDR2 SYGVKD. The trim removed 5 bases at V and 5 bases at J, leaving 9 bases unmatched. CDR3 sequence: CAISPRTSGSYNEQYF. For the CDR3, the DNA is TGTGCCATCAGTCCCCGGACTAGCGGGAGCTACAACGAGCAGTACTTC.

The rearrangement links TRBV7-3 to TRBJ2-2, with D possibly TRBD2 on 6 matching bases. With 1 base removed from V and 3 bases from J, the gap between germline ends came to 9 bases. Germline CDR1 is SGHTA and CDR2 is FQGTGA. This CDR3 region has 15 residues. This chain's CDR3 is CASSLNGGYTGELFF. The DNA for the CDR3 is TGTGCCAGCAGCTTAAATGGGGGGTACACCGGGGAGCTGTTTTTT.

The chain couples TRBV18 to TRBJ2-3, with TRBD2 identical over 12 bases. With V trimmed by 3 bases and J by 2 bases, 6 bases remained unmatched. Per germline, CDR1 KGHSH and CDR2 LQKENI. This CDR3 comprises 17 residues. Written as DNA, the CDR3 is TGTGCCAGCTCACCTTTGACTAGCGGGAGACTCACAGATACGCAGTATTTT. Translating gives CASSPLTSGRLTDTQYF.

This chain joins TRBV7-2 and TRBJ2-2, with TRBD2 matching over 10 bases. The germline V gene encodes CDR1 SGHTA and CDR2 FQGNSA. This CDR3 contains 18 residues. The junction had 5 bases not matched to a gene; V was cut back by 1 base and J by 0 bases. The CDR3 coding sequence is TGTGCCAGCAGCTTAGTCCCCACTAGCGGGGCGAACACCGGGGAGCTGTTTTTT. Amino acid sequence: CASSLVPTSGANTGELFF.

The CDR3 spells CSAAMRSEAFF. CDR3 sequence (DNA): TGCAGCGCCGCGATGAGGTCTGAAGCTTTCTTT. The rearrangement links TRBV29-1 to TRBJ1-1; D ambiguous. Germline CDR1 is SQVTM and CDR2 is ANQGSEA. The CDR3 is 11 residues long. V was trimmed by 7 bases and J by 6 bases, leaving 12 bases between them.

This clone was recorded once. V is TRBV7-9 and J is TRBJ2-3; TRBD1 matches at 7 bases. The trim removed 4 bases at V and 2 bases at J, leaving 9 bases unmatched. Germline assignment: CDR1 SEHNR and CDR2 FQNEAQ (reference sequence). This CDR3 comprises 16 residues. As DNA, the CDR3 is TGTGCCAGCAGCTCGACAGGGCTTCGGCACACAGATACGCAGTATTTT. This encodes CASSSTGLRHTDTQYF. Variable domain in full (rest from reference TRBV7-9 and TRBJ2-3): DTGVSQNPRHKITKRGQNVTFRCDPISEHNRLYWYRQTLGQGPEFLTYFQNEAQLEKSRLLSDRFSAERPKGSFSTLEIQRTEQGDSAMYLCASSSTGLRHTDTQYFGPGTRLTVL.

The chain combines TRBV29-1 with TRBJ2-5; D perhaps matches TRBD1 (6 bases). The CDR3 sequence is 17 residues long. Germline V lookup: CDR1 SQVTM, CDR2 ANQGSEA. Trimming left V 1 base short and J 0 bases short, with 18 bases between. In DNA form, the CDR3 reads TGCAGCGTTGAAGGCGGACATCGGACAGCGTACCAAGAGACCCAGTACTTC. Translating it yields CSVEGGHRTAYQETQYF.

This chain links TRBV7-2 with TRBJ2-5; the D is unclear. In germline, CDR1 is SGHTA, CDR2 FQGNSA. This CDR3 has 12 amino acids. V was clipped by 4 bases and J by 2 bases, with 5 bases between them. This CDR3 is CASSSPQETQYF. The DNA for the CDR3 is TGTGCCAGCAGCTCCCCACAAGAGACCCAGTACTTC.

This sequence joins TRBV18 and TRBJ2-1; a weak D match, TRBD1 (5 bases). This CDR3 has 13 residues. V lost 3 bases and J lost 7, with 10 bases in between. Looked up from germline, CDR1 is KGHSH and CDR2 is LQKENI. The CDR3 loop reads CASSPNKGNEQFF. The CDR3 DNA sequence: TGTGCCAGCTCACCGAATAAGGGGAATGAGCAGTTCTTC.

The table lists this clone with a count of one. This chain joins TRBV9 and TRBJ2-7; 8 bases fit TRBD1. The CDR3 is made up of 15 amino acids. The V and J ends lost 0 bases and 6 bases, in that order; junction bases with no gene match: 8. Germline CDR1 reads SGDLS; CDR2 reads YYNGEE. Written as DNA, the CDR3 is TGTGCCAGCAGCGTAGTGGGCAGGGGGCCCACCGAGCAGTACTTC. This encodes CASSVVGRGPTEQYF.

V is TRBV7-6 and J is TRBJ2-3; D may be TRBD1 (5 bases). CDR1 and CDR2 (germline): SGHVS, FNYEAQ. This CDR3 comprises 15 residues. V lost 6 bases to trimming and J lost 4 bases, with 17 bases between them. The CDR3 nucleotides are TGTGCCAGCAGTTTGACAGACCGCTTTGCAGATACGCAGTATTTT. Translated, it gives CASSLTDRFADTQYF.

The chain employs TRBV12-5 and TRBJ1-3; TRBD1 matches at 10 bases. V dropped 4 bases and J dropped 4; count of bases not matched to a gene: 7. The CDR3 spans 16 residues. Germline V gene data show CDR1 as LGHNT and CDR2 as FRNRAP. The CDR3 DNA sequence: TGTGCTAGTGGTTGGGGACAGGGGACCTCCGGAAACACCATATATTTT. Amino acids: CASGWGQGTSGNTIYF.

With respect to this clone: Relative to the germline gene, one junction end is altered; a read error may explain this. The rearrangement joins TRBV4-2 to TRBJ2-1, with 7 positions matching TRBD2. The CDR3 extends over 16 amino acids. Germline values: CDR1 LGHNA, CDR2 YNFKEQ. CDR3 loop: CASSQDLVDSAGVSVF. CDR3 nucleotides: TGTGCCAGCAGCCAAGATTTAGTAGACTCGGCGGGAGTCTCAGTCTTC.